These 9 T cell receptor beta chains originate from one sample sequenced in a study of shared clonotypes between healthy human individuals. Naive CD8 cells lacked CD45RO, underwent positive selection for CCR7 and left out terminally differentiated effector memory CD45RA+ cells. Sequencing used immunoSEQ multiplex PCR; TCRdb keeps in-frame clones, though not all of them. The sample has over 800,000 clones, nearly 95% seen once. Sequencing used naive CD8+ T cells sorted from blood. The receptors derive from a man younger than 40 in good health.

Of note for this clone: The same CDR3 is also encoded by other DNA sequences in this sample. The chain joins TRBV29-1 to TRBJ2-7; 7 bases map to TRBD2. V lost 2 bases and J lost 0; bases outside the gene matches: 1. The germline V gene encodes CDR1 SQVTM and CDR2 ANQGSEA. The CDR3 is made up of 13 amino acids. The CDR3 here is CSVELADSYEQYF. In DNA, the CDR3 is TGCAGCGTTGAACTAGCGGACTCCTACGAGCAGTACTTC.

The chain is built from TRBV6-1 and TRBJ2-7, with D perhaps matching TRBD1 (6 bases). CDR1 is MNHNS, CDR2 SASEGT, per germline. The length of the CDR3 is 15 residues. Trimming shortened V by 2 bases and J by 0 bases, and 11 bases separated the two germline ends. Written as DNA, the CDR3 is TGTGCCAGCAGTGAATTGGACAGACTCTCCTACGAGCAGTACTTC. Its protein is CASSELDRLSYEQYF.

This chain links TRBV27 with TRBJ2-2; D uncertain. In germline, CDR1 is MNHEY, CDR2 SMNVEV (reference sequence). V was cut by 2 bases and J by 2 bases, with 9 bases left in between. The CDR3 loop spans 15 amino acids. CDR3 nucleotide sequence: TGTGCCAGCAGTTTACAGGCATTCAACACCGGGGAGCTGTTTTTT. Protein sequence: CASSLQAFNTGELFF.

The rearrangement links TRBV5-6 to TRBJ2-7; no clear D. This CDR3 has 13 amino acids. Germline lookup yields CDR1 SGHDT and CDR2 YYEEEE. Trimming pared 1 base from V and 2 bases from J, leaving 7 bases between. CDR3: CASSLYSTYEQYF. The CDR3 bases are TGTGCCAGCAGCTTGTACAGCACCTACGAGCAGTACTTC. Variable domain in full (rest from reference TRBV5-6 and TRBJ2-7): DAGVTQSPTHLIKTRGQQVTLRCSPKSGHDTVSWYQQALGQGPQFIFQYYEEEERQRGNFPDRFSGHQFPNYSSELNVNALLLGDSALYLCASSLYSTYEQYFGPGTRLTVT.

This chain links TRBV4-3 with TRBJ2-7; 8 bases line up with TRBD2. Germline V CDR1 and CDR2: LGHNA, YSLEER. CDR3 length: 16 amino acids. J gave up 3 bases and V 8 bases, and 15 bases lay outside the gene matches. The CDR3 reads CASARFREGTGYEQYF. CDR3 coding DNA: TGCGCCAGCGCAAGATTTCGGGAGGGAACAGGCTACGAGCAGTACTTC.

This clone was counted a few times. The V gene is TRBV6-1, the J gene TRBJ2-2; unclear D gene. This CDR3 contains 13 residues. Trimming removed 6 bases from V and 0 bases from J, with 5 bases in between. The germline V gene has CDR1 MNHNS and CDR2 SASEGT. The CDR3 reads CASRVSNTGELFF. The DNA for the CDR3 is TGTGCCAGCAGGGTCTCGAACACCGGGGAGCTGTTTTTT.

This clone was observed a single time. The gene calls are TRBV27 and TRBJ2-1; weak D call: TRBD2 (6 bases). From germline, CDR1 is MNHEY and CDR2 SMNVEV (reference sequence). Trimming removed 3 bases at V and 5 bases at J, with 11 bases between. This CDR3 has 14 residues. CDR3 in DNA: TGTGCCAGCAGTTTCGCGGGACTCCACAATGAGCAGTTCTTC. This codes for CASSFAGLHNEQFF.

The chain is built from TRBV29-1 and TRBJ2-5; no clear D. Looked up from germline, CDR1 is SQVTM and CDR2 is ANQGSEA. V shed 4 bases and J shed 7 bases, with 10 bases lying between them. This CDR3 has 11 residues. The CDR3 DNA reads TGCAGCGTTGTGGGTTTGACGACCCAGTACTTC. Protein sequence: CSVVGLTTQYF. Together with reference TRBV29-1 and TRBJ2-5, the CDR3 gives the full variable domain: SAVISQKPSRDICQRGTSLTIQCQVDSQVTMMFWYRQQPGQSLTLIATANQGSEATYESGFVIDKFPISRPNLTFSTLTVSNMSPEDSSIYLCSVVGLTTQYFGPGTRLLVL.

CDR3 sequence (DNA): TGTGCCAGTGATCCGGGACTAGCGGGTTTACTTTACAATGAGCAGTTCTTC. It codes for CASDPGLAGLLYNEQFF. This chain links TRBV5-8 with TRBJ2-1; 12 nucleotides match TRBD2. The CDR3 contains 17 residues. With 8 bases clipped from V and 4 bases from J, the junction kept 13 bases outside the gene matches. The V gene's germline CDR1 is SGHTS and CDR2 YDEGEE.